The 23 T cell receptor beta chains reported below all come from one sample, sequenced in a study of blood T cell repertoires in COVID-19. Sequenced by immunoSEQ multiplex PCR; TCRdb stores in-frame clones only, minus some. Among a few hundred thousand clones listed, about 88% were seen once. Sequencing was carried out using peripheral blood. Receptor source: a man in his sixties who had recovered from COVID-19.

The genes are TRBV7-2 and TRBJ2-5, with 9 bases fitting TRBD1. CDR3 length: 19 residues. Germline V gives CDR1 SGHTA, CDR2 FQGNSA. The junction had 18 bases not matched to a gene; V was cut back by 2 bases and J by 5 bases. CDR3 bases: TGTGCCAGCAGCTTACACGCCCTCGGCGCACAGGGGGCAGGGGAGACCCAGTACTTC. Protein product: CASSLHALGAQGAGETQYF.

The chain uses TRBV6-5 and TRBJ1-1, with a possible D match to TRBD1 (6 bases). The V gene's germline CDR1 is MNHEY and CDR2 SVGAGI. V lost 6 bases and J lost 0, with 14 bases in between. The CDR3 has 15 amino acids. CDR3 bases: TGTGCCAGCAGACCCAGGACAGTTGTGAACACTGAAGCTTTCTTT. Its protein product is CASRPRTVVNTEAFF.

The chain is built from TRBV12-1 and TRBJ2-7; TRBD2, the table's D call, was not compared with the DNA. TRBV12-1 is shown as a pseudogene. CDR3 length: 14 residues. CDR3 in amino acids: CASSTRSSSYEQYF. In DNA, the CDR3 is TGTGCCAGCAGCACTCGAAGTAGCTCCTACGAGCAGTACTTC.

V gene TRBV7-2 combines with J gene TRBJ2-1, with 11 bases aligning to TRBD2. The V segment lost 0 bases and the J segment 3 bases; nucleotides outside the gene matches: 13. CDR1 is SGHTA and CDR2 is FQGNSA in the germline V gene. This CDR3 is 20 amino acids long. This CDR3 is CASSLAASGGLTKRYNEQFF. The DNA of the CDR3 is TGTGCCAGCAGCTTAGCTGCTAGCGGGGGGCTTACGAAACGCTACAATGAGCAGTTCTTC. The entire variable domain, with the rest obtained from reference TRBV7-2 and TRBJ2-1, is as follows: GAGVSQSPSNKVTEKGKDVELRCDPISGHTALYWYRQSLGQGLEFLIYFQGNSAPDKSGLPSDRFSAERTGGSVSTLTIQRTQQEDSAVYLCASSLAASGGLTKRYNEQFFGPGTRLTVL.

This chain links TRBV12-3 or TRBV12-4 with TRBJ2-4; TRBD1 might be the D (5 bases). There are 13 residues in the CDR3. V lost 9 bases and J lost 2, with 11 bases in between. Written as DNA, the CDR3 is TGTGCCAGTGGCCAGGGAACCAAAAACATTCAGTACTTC. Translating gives CASGQGTKNIQYF.

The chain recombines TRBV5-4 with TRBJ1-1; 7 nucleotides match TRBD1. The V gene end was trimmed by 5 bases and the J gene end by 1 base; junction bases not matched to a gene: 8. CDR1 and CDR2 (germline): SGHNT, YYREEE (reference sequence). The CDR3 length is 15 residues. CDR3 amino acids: CASSSQGGWNTEAFF. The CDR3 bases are TGTGCCAGCAGTTCGCAGGGGGGCTGGAACACTGAAGCTTTCTTT.

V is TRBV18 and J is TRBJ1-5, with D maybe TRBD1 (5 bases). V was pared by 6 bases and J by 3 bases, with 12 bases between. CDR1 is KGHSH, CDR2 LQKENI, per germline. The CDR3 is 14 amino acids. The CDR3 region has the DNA TGTGCCAGCTCTACCTCAGGGCTCAATCAGCCCCAGCATTTT. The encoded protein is CASSTSGLNQPQHF.

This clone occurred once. The CDR3 nucleotides read TGTGCCAGCAGCTTGAGCTCCGGGGGGCTCTACGAGCAGTACTTC. Protein: CASSLSSGGLYEQYF. The V gene is TRBV11-3, the J gene TRBJ2-7; D may be TRBD2 (7 bases). CDR1 is SGHNT, CDR2 YENEEA, per germline. The CDR3 sequence is 15 residues long. V lost 3 bases, J lost 3 bases, and 15 bases lay in between. The complete variable domain, with remaining parts taken from reference TRBV11-3 and TRBJ2-7, reads EAGVVQSPRYKIIEKKQPVAFWCNPISGHNTLYWYLQNLGQGPELLIRYENEEAVDDSQLPKDRFSAERLKGVDSTLKIQPAELGDSAVYLCASSLSSGGLYEQYFGPGTRLTVT.

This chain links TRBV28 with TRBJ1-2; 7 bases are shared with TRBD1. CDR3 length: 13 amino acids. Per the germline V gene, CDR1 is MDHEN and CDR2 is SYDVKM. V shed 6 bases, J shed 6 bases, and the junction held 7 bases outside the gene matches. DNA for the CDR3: TGTGCCAGCAGAGACCCTGACAGGGATGGCTACACCTTC. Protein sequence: CASRDPDRDGYTF.

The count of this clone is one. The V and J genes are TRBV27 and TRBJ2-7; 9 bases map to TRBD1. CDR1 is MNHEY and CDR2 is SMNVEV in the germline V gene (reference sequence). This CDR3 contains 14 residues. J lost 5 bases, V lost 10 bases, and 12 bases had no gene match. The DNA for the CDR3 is TGTGCCACCCCTGAAAGGGACAGGGTCCACGAGCAGTACTTC. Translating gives CATPERDRVHEQYF.

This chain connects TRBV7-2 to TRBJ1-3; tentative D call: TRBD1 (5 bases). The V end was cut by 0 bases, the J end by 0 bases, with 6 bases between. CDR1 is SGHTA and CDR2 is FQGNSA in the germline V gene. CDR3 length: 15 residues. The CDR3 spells CASSLAGGSGNTIYF. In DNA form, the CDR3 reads TGTGCCAGCAGCTTAGCGGGGGGCTCTGGAAACACCATATATTTT.

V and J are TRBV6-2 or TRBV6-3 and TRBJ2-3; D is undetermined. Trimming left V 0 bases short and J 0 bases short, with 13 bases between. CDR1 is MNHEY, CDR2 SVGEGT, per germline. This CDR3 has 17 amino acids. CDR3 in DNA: TGTGCCAGCAGTTACTCCCCTCTTATATCTAGCACAGATACGCAGTATTTT. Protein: CASSYSPLISSTDTQYF.

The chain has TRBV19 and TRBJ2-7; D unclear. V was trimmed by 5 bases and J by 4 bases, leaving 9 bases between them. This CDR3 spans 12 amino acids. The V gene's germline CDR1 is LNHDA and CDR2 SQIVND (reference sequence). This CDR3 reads CASSGPGYEQYF. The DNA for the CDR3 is TGTGCCAGTAGTGGTCCGGGTTACGAGCAGTACTTC.

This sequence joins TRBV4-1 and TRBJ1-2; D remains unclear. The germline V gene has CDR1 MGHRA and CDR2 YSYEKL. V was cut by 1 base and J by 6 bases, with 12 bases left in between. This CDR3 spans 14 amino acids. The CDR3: CASSQGQRAHGYTF. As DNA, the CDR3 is TGCGCCAGCAGCCAAGGGCAGAGGGCGCATGGCTACACCTTC.

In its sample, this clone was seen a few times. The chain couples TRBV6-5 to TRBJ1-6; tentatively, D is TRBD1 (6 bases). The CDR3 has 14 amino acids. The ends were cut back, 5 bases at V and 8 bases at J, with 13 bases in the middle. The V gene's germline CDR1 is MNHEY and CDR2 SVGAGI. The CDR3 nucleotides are TGTGCCAGCAGTCGAGGGACAAACGATTCACCCCTCCACTTT. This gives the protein CASSRGTNDSPLHF.

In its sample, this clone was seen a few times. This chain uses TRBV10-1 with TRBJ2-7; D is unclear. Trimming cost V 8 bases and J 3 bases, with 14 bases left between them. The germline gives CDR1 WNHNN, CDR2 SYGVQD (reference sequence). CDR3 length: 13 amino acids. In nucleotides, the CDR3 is TGCGCCAGCGAACGGAGATCCGGCTACGAGCAGTACTTC. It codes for CASERRSGYEQYF.

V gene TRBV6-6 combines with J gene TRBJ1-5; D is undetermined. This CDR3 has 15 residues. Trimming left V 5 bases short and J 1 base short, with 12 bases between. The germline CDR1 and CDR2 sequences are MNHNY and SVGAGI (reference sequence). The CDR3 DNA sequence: TGTGCCAGCAGTCTTGAGGGTCGAAGCAATCAGCCCCAGCATTTT. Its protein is CASSLEGRSNQPQHF.

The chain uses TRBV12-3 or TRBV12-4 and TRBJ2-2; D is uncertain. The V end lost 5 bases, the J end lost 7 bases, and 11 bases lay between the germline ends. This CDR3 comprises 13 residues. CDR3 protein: CASSLRLGGELFF. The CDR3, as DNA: TGTGCCAGCAGTCTGCGGCTCGGCGGGGAGCTGTTTTTT.

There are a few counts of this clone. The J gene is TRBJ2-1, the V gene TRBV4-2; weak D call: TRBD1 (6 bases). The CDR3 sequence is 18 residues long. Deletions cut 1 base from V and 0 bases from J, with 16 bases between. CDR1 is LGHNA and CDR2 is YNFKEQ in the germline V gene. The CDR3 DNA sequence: TGTGCCAGCAGCCAAGTTTTACATGGGACATCCTCCTACAATGAGCAGTTCTTC. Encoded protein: CASSQVLHGTSSYNEQFF.

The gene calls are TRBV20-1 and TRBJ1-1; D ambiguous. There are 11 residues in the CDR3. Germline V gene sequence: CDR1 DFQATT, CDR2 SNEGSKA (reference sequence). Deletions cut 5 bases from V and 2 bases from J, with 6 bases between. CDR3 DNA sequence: TGCAGTGCTCGGTTAAACACTGAAGCTTTCTTT. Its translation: CSARLNTEAFF.

For the CDR3, the DNA is TGTGCCAGCAGCCAAGCCGAATATAGCGGGGAAGGGGATACGCAGTATTTT. Its protein is CASSQAEYSGEGDTQYF. The chain has TRBV4-2 and TRBJ2-3, with 8 bases aligning to TRBD2. The CDR3 is 17 residues long. With V trimmed by 1 base and J by 6 bases, 12 bases remained unmatched. CDR1 is LGHNA and CDR2 is YNFKEQ in the germline V gene.

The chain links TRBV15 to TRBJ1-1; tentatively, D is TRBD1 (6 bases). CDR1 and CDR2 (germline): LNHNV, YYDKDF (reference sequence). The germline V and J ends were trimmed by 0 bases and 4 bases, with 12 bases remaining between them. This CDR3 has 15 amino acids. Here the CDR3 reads CATSRDLGAGTEAFF. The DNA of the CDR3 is TGTGCCACCAGCAGAGATCTGGGGGCTGGCACTGAAGCTTTCTTT.

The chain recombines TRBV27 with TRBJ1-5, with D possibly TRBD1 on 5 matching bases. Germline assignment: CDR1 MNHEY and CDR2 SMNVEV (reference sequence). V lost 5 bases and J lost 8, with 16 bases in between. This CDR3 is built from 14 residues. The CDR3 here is CASSPWAGHKPQHF. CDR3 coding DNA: TGTGCCAGCAGTCCATGGGCGGGGCACAAGCCCCAGCATTTT.